These 19 T cell receptor beta chains were sequenced from one sample in a study of cytomegalovirus exposure and HLA in healthy donors. PCR employed 60 Vbeta and 13 Jbeta primers. Produced via immunoSEQ multiplex PCR; TCRdb's table is partial and in-frame only. Among fewer than 150,000 clones, around 77% were seen once, and the ten largest hold 2% to 2.5%. Sequencing was done on a sample of PBMCs. Source of these receptors: a man aged 25 to 40 in good health and CMV-seronegative.

The chain carries TRBV29-1 and TRBJ2-1, with 9 bases that match TRBD2. Trimming took 6 bases from V and 9 from J; bases not matched to a gene: 12. The CDR3 runs 14 residues. Germline V gene lookup returns CDR1 SQVTM and CDR2 ANQGSEA. CDR3 bases: TGCAGCGTGGTACCGGGACTAGCCGTTGGTGAGCAGTTCTTC. Protein product: CSVVPGLAVGEQFF.

This rearrangement joins TRBV7-8 to TRBJ1-1, with D possibly being TRBD1 (5 bases). The CDR3 is 14 amino acids. The germline V gene has CDR1 SGHVS and CDR2 FQNEAQ. V was cut by 3 bases and J by 8 bases, with 16 bases left in between. The CDR3 spells CASSLYFREGEAFF. The CDR3 DNA is TGTGCCAGCAGCTTGTATTTCAGGGAAGGGGAAGCTTTCTTT.

The chain employs TRBV19 and TRBJ2-1; TRBD2 is a possible D gene (5 bases). V was shortened by 6 bases and J by 5 bases, with 20 bases between the two germline ends. CDR3 size: 16 residues. The V gene's germline CDR1 is LNHDA and CDR2 SQIVND (reference sequence). The CDR3 region has the DNA TGTGCCAGTAGAGGGCCTCGGGGAGTCAAAAACAATGAGCAGTTCTTC. Residues: CASRGPRGVKNNEQFF.

The gene calls are TRBV28 and TRBJ1-5, with 7 bases matching TRBD1. With 2 bases clipped from V and 6 bases from J, the junction kept 7 bases outside the gene matches. The CDR3 runs to 15 residues. CDR1 is MDHEN, CDR2 SYDVKM, per germline. CDR3 coding DNA: TGTGCCAGCAGTTTACTGGCAGGGGGTATTCAGCCCCAGCATTTT. Residues: CASSLLAGGIQPQHF.

This chain links TRBV7-9 with TRBJ1-1; D gene ambiguous. V lost 5 bases, J lost 0 bases, and 4 bases lay in between. Germline CDR1 reads SEHNR; CDR2 reads FQNEAQ (reference sequence). CDR3 length: 12 amino acids. The CDR3 protein is CASSAVNTEAFF. The CDR3 DNA sequence: TGTGCCAGCAGCGCGGTGAACACTGAAGCTTTCTTT.

This clone was seen just once. This chain links TRBV6-1 with TRBJ2-7; D may be TRBD2 (5 bases). The V end lost 9 bases, the J end lost 1 base, and 10 bases lay between the germline ends. CDR1 and CDR2 from the germline V gene are MNHNS and SASEGT. The CDR3 loop spans 12 amino acids. The CDR3 spells CASSPGSYEQYF. The CDR3 nucleotides read TGTGCCAGTTCCCCGGGATCCTACGAGCAGTACTTC.

The gene calls are TRBV7-9 and TRBJ2-3, with 9 positions matching TRBD2. The junction had 13 bases not matched to a gene; V was cut back by 4 bases and J by 2 bases. Germline V gives CDR1 SEHNR, CDR2 FQNEAQ (reference sequence). The CDR3 runs 18 residues. CDR3 protein: CASSSRGAGGHVTDTQYF. The CDR3 nucleotides read TGTGCCAGCAGCTCCCGAGGAGCGGGGGGACACGTCACAGATACGCAGTATTTT.

This rearrangement joins TRBV15 to TRBJ2-1, with 8 bases aligning to TRBD2. V lost 5 bases, J lost 4 bases, and 10 bases stayed unmatched. Germline assignment: CDR1 LNHNV and CDR2 YYDKDF (reference sequence). This CDR3 contains 16 residues. The CDR3: CATSGGSGVGYNEQFF. The CDR3 nucleotides are TGTGCCACCAGCGGTGGTAGCGGGGTCGGGTACAATGAGCAGTTCTTC.

This chain connects TRBV29-1 to TRBJ2-3; 8 nucleotides agree with TRBD1. The CDR3 runs to 14 residues. V trimming: 7 bases; J trimming: 3 bases; junction bases outside the gene matches: 9. CDR1 SQVTM and CDR2 ANQGSEA come from the germline V gene. CDR3 nucleotide sequence: TGCAGCGCCGAAGGACAGGGTAGGACAGATACGCAGTATTTT. It codes for CSAEGQGRTDTQYF.

This chain links TRBV5-1 with TRBJ1-2; D possibly corresponds to TRBD1 (5 bases). The CDR3 is 14 amino acids. Per the germline V gene, CDR1 is SGHRS and CDR2 is YFSETQ. The V and J ends lost 4 bases and 2 bases respectively, with 12 bases between them. The chain's CDR3 is CASSPDSPNYGYTF. In DNA form, the CDR3 reads TGCGCCAGCAGCCCTGACAGCCCCAACTATGGCTACACCTTC.

This clone showed up just a few times. The chain recombines TRBV7-9 with TRBJ1-1, with D perhaps matching TRBD1 (6 bases). Germline CDR1 reads SEHNR; CDR2 reads FQNEAQ (reference sequence). There are 15 residues in the CDR3. V lost 5 bases to trimming and J lost 3 bases, with 16 bases between them. For the CDR3, the DNA is TGTGCCAGCAGCCCCCCGGGGACAAGGGACACTGAAGCTTTCTTT. It encodes CASSPPGTRDTEAFF.

The chain is built from TRBV7-6 and TRBJ2-7, with D perhaps being TRBD1 or TRBD2 (12 bases each). Germline V CDR1 and CDR2: SGHVS, FNYEAQ. The CDR3 has 21 amino acids. The V and J ends lost 3 bases and 3 bases respectively, with 33 bases between them. This CDR3 is CASSFRDRGPGGTSGFYEQYF. CDR3 nucleotides: TGTGCCAGCAGCTTCCGGGACAGGGGGCCCGGCGGGACTAGCGGGTTCTACGAGCAGTACTTC.

This clone was observed once. This chain uses TRBV19 with TRBJ1-1; maybe TRBD1 (5 bases). Trimming stripped 2 bases from V and 6 bases from J, with 10 bases between. From germline, CDR1 is LNHDA and CDR2 SQIVND (reference sequence). CDR3 length equals 13 residues. CDR3 bases: TGTGCCAGTAGTATACAGGGTATACCTGAAGCTTTCTTT. Amino acid sequence: CASSIQGIPEAFF.

This chain joins TRBV5-1 and TRBJ2-1, with 14 bases aligning to TRBD2. J was trimmed by 7 bases and V by 3 bases; bases with no gene match: 12. CDR1 is SGHRS and CDR2 is YFSETQ in the germline V gene. The CDR3 extends over 18 amino acids. For the CDR3, the DNA is TGCGCCAGCAGCTGGAGACTAGCGGGAGGGCCGAGGGGAAATGAGCAGTTCTTC. This gives the protein CASSWRLAGGPRGNEQFF.

The CDR3 reads CATSRDRGPNYGYTF. In DNA, the CDR3 is TGTGCCACCAGCAGAGATAGGGGCCCCAACTATGGCTACACCTTC. The chain uses TRBV15 and TRBJ1-2; D possibly corresponds to TRBD1 (5 bases). V dropped 0 bases and J dropped 2 bases, with 10 bases sitting between them. From germline, CDR1 is LNHNV and CDR2 YYDKDF (reference sequence). This CDR3 comprises 15 residues.

The rearrangement joins TRBV5-1 to TRBJ2-7; the match to TRBD1 covers 8 bases. CDR1 and CDR2 (germline): SGHRS, YFSETQ. V gave up 3 bases and J gave up 2 bases; unmatched junction bases: 4. The CDR3 has 14 residues. CDR3 sequence (DNA): TGCGCCAGCAGCTCCTGGACAGGGACCTACGAGCAGTACTTC. This encodes CASSSWTGTYEQYF.

The rearrangement joins TRBV2 to TRBJ1-3, with a weak D call TRBD1 (6 bases). Germline-derived CDR1 and CDR2 are SNHLY and FYNNEI. The CDR3 has 16 amino acids. V was pared by 3 bases and J by 0 bases, with 12 bases between. The CDR3 coding sequence is TGTGCCAGCAGTGATAGAACAGGGAGCTCTGGAAACACCATATATTTT. The encoded protein is CASSDRTGSSGNTIYF.

The chain recombines TRBV29-1 with TRBJ2-2; 8 positions agree with TRBD1. CDR1 is SQVTM, CDR2 ANQGSEA, per germline. The CDR3 is 15 amino acids. V lost 7 bases, J lost 0 bases, and 7 bases stayed unmatched. For the CDR3, the DNA is TGCAGCGCCCTACCGGGACAGGCGAACACCGGGGAGCTGTTTTTT. It codes for CSALPGQANTGELFF.

The V gene is TRBV5-1, the J gene TRBJ1-2, with D perhaps matching TRBD1 (6 bases). The CDR3 consists of 14 residues. V gave up 3 bases and J gave up 7 bases, with 16 bases separating them. Germline lookup yields CDR1 SGHRS and CDR2 YFSETQ. This CDR3 is CASSSATGAAGYTF. The CDR3 DNA follows: TGCGCCAGCAGCTCGGCGACAGGAGCGGCTGGCTACACCTTC.